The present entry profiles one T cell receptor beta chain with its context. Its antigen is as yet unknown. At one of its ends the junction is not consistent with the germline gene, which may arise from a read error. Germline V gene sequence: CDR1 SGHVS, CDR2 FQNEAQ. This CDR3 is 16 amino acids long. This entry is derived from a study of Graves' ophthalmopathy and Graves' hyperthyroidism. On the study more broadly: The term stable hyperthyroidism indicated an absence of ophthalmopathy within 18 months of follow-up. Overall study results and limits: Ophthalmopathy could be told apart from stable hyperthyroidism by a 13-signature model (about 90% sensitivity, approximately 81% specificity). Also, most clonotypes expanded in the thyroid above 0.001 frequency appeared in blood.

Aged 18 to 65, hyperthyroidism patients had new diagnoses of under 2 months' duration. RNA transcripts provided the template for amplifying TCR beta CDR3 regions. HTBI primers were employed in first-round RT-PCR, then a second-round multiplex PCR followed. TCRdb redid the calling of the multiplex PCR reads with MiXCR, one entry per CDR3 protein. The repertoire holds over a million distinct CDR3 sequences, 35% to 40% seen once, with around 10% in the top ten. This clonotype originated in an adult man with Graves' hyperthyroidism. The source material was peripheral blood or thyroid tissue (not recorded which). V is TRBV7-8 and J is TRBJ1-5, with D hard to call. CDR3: CASSLARRHSNQPQHF. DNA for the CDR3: TGTGCCAGCAGTTTAGCCAGACGACATAGCAATCAGCCCCAGCATTTT.